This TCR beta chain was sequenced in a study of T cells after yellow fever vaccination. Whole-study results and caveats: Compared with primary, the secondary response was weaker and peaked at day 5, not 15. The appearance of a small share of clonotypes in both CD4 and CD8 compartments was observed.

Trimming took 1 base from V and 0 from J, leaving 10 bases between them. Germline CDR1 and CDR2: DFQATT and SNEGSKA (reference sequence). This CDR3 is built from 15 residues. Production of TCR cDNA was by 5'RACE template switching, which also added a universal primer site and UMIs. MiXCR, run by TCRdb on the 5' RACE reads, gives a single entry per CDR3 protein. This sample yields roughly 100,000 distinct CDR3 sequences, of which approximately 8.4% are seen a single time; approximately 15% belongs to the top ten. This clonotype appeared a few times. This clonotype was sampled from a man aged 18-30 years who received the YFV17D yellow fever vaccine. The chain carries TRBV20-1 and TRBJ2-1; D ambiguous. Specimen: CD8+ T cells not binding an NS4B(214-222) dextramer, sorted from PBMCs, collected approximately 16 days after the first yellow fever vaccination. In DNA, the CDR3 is TGCAGTGCTAGAGGGTCAACCTCCTCCTACAATGAGCAGTTCTTC. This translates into CSARGSTSSYNEQFF.